The 28 T cell receptor beta chains below all came from one sample that was sequenced in a study of PD-L1 blockade in urothelial cancer. Sequencing was performed with immunoSEQ multiplex PCR; in TCRdb, only in-frame clones are kept and a portion is missing. In the table there are about 30,000 clones, roughly 87% of which are singletons. Time point defined: peripheral blood 6 weeks after treatment start. Sequenced material: PBMCs, taken around atezolizumab (anti-PD-L1) treatment. These receptors all come from a man aged 80 or over with urothelial cancer.

V is TRBV6-1 and J is TRBJ2-7; 8 bases are shared with TRBD2. This CDR3 is 15 amino acids long. Germline assignment: CDR1 MNHNS and CDR2 SASEGT. V dropped 6 bases and J dropped 1; count of bases not matched to a gene: 8. For the CDR3, the DNA is TGTGCCAGCAGACTATATAGCGGGGATTCCTACGAGCAGTACTTC. Translating it yields CASRLYSGDSYEQYF.

This clone has a single count. The chain employs TRBV11-2 and TRBJ1-3, with D tentatively TRBD1 (5 bases). The CDR3 totals 12 residues. The V gene lost 7 bases and the J gene lost 8 bases, with 12 bases spanning the gap. In germline, CDR1 is SGHAT, CDR2 FQNNGV. CDR3 nucleotide sequence: TGTGCCAGCACCCCGGGGGTTGACACCATATATTTT. Protein product: CASTPGVDTIYF.

The chain has TRBV6-5 and TRBJ2-1; possibly TRBD1 for D (6 bases). This CDR3 spans 16 amino acids. In germline, CDR1 is MNHEY, CDR2 SVGAGI. Trimming took off 0 bases at V and 0 bases at J, with 9 bases between the two ends. The CDR3 region is CASSYSPRGSYNEQFF. The CDR3 bases are TGTGCCAGCAGTTACTCGCCCAGGGGCTCCTACAATGAGCAGTTCTTC.

This chain links TRBV21-1 with TRBJ2-7; TRBD2 was called by the table and not checked on the DNA. TRBV21-1 is recorded as a pseudogene. This CDR3 spans 14 amino acids. DNA of the CDR3: TGTGCCAGCAGCAAAATTGAACCGGCCTACGAGCAGTACTTC. Translated, it gives CASSKIEPAYEQYF.

The chain couples TRBV27 to TRBJ2-2; D remains ambiguous. The CDR3 runs 15 residues. The germline V gene encodes CDR1 MNHEY and CDR2 SMNVEV (reference sequence). The V gene lost 1 base and the J gene lost 6 bases, with 12 bases spanning the gap. DNA of the CDR3: TGTGCCAGCAGTTTATTCCCCGATCGGGCCGGGGAGCTGTTTTTT. This encodes CASSLFPDRAGELFF.

This clone was seen a few times. The rearrangement joins TRBV5-4 to TRBJ2-5; D might be TRBD2 (5 bases). Germline V gene sequence: CDR1 SGHNT, CDR2 YYREEE (reference sequence). The CDR3 contains 13 residues. V was cut by 5 bases and J by 4 bases, with 12 bases left in between. CDR3 nucleotide sequence: TGTGCCAGCAGTGCCGGGGTAATAGAGACCCAGTACTTC. Translated: CASSAGVIETQYF.

A few counts support this clone. The V gene is TRBV10-1, the J gene TRBJ2-7; weak D call: TRBD1 (6 bases). Germline V gene sequence: CDR1 WNHNN, CDR2 SYGVQD (reference sequence). There are 15 residues in the CDR3. Trimming removed 4 bases at V and 7 bases at J, with 20 bases between. The CDR3 loop reads CASSAGQSLSGEQYF. CDR3 sequence (DNA): TGCGCCAGCAGTGCCGGACAGTCCCTATCGGGTGAGCAGTACTTC.

This clone was seen just once. The rearrangement links TRBV28 to TRBJ1-5; 10 bases align to TRBD1. This CDR3 has 15 residues. Germline V lookup: CDR1 MDHEN, CDR2 SYDVKM. Trimming removed 6 bases from V and 6 bases from J; junction bases left unmatched: 8. The CDR3 sequence is CASSPRTGGVQPQHF. The CDR3 coding sequence is TGTGCCAGCAGCCCCCGGACAGGGGGAGTTCAGCCCCAGCATTTT.

This clone was recorded only once. This sequence joins TRBV11-2 and TRBJ2-1, with D possibly matching TRBD1 (5 bases). CDR3 length equals 14 residues. CDR1 is SGHAT, CDR2 FQNNGV, per germline. The ends were cut back, 1 base at V and 1 base at J, with 5 bases in the middle. The CDR3, as DNA: TGTGCCAGCAGCTTAGGGACATCCTACAATGAGCAGTTCTTC. As protein: CASSLGTSYNEQFF.

V usage is TRBV6-1 and J usage is TRBJ2-1; D perhaps matches TRBD2 (6 bases). Germline V CDR1 and CDR2: MNHNS, SASEGT. Trimming took off 11 bases at V and 7 bases at J, with 12 bases between the two ends. The CDR3 covers 11 residues. This chain's CDR3 is CAGIGGNEQFF. CDR3 nucleotides: TGTGCCGGCATTGGGGGGAATGAGCAGTTCTTC.

The chain recombines TRBV4-2 with TRBJ2-3; 16 nucleotides match TRBD2. The CDR3 runs to 21 residues. Losses at the gene ends were 4 bases for V and 8 bases for J; bases not matched to a gene: 21. Germline lookup yields CDR1 LGHNA and CDR2 YNFKEQ. The CDR3 loop is CASSLGGLAGGPVRKMGTQYF. In DNA, the CDR3 is TGTGCCAGCAGCCTTGGGGGACTAGCGGGAGGGCCGGTGAGGAAAATGGGTACGCAGTATTTT.

This clone has a handful of counts. This chain links TRBV19 with TRBJ2-2; 7 bases match TRBD2. V gave up 8 bases and J gave up 6 bases; unmatched junction bases: 9. This CDR3 is 14 amino acids long. The germline V gene has CDR1 LNHDA and CDR2 SQIVND (reference sequence). The CDR3 sequence is CASQREKGPGELFF. CDR3 coding DNA: TGTGCCAGTCAGCGGGAAAAGGGGCCCGGGGAGCTGTTTTTT.

The chain uses TRBV7-2 and TRBJ2-7, with 8 bases aligning to TRBD2. The germline V gene has CDR1 SGHTA and CDR2 FQGNSA. The trim removed 4 bases at V and 4 bases at J, leaving 12 bases unmatched. The CDR3 spans 16 residues. The DNA of the CDR3 is TGTGCCAGCAGCTCACGGCGGGGGGCGGGACCTTACGAGCAGTACTTC. This gives the protein CASSSRRGAGPYEQYF. Full variable domain (rest looked up from reference TRBV7-2 and TRBJ2-7): GAGVSQSPSNKVTEKGKDVELRCDPISGHTALYWYRQSLGQGLEFLIYFQGNSAPDKSGLPSDRFSAERTGGSVSTLTIQRTQQEDSAVYLCASSSRRGAGPYEQYFGPGTRLTVT.

The genes are TRBV21-1 and TRBJ2-7; the D segment call TRBD2 is taken from the table without a DNA check. TRBV21-1 is a pseudogene locus. The CDR3 has 15 residues. CDR3 amino acids: CASSKLALPVHEQYF. As DNA, the CDR3 is TGTGCCAGCAGCAAATTAGCGCTCCCGGTCCACGAGCAGTACTTC.

DNA for the CDR3: TGTGCCAGCAGCGTAGGTAGCTACACAGATACGCAGTATTTT. It encodes CASSVGSYTDTQYF. This chain joins TRBV9 and TRBJ2-3; no firm D call. This CDR3 is built from 14 residues. V dropped 0 bases and J dropped 2 bases, with 7 bases sitting between them. The germline V gene has CDR1 SGDLS and CDR2 YYNGEE.

The chain combines TRBV5-8 with TRBJ2-4, with no clear D. Germline V gene lookup returns CDR1 SGHTS and CDR2 YDEGEE. V was clipped by 2 bases and J by 6 bases, with 9 bases between them. The CDR3 consists of 13 residues. CDR3: CASSFRYSNIQYF. CDR3 DNA sequence: TGTGCCAGCAGCTTCAGGTACTCAAACATTCAGTACTTC.

This clone was seen a single time. The V and J genes are TRBV4-3 and TRBJ1-4; 7 bases fit TRBD1. CDR1 is LGHNA, CDR2 YSLEER, per germline. The V and J ends lost 0 bases and 6 bases, in that order; junction bases with no gene match: 1. CDR3 length: 14 amino acids. CDR3 nucleotide sequence: TGCGCCAGCAGCCAAGAAGGGACAGATGAAAAACTGTTTTTT. As protein: CASSQEGTDEKLFF.

The V and J genes are TRBV27 and TRBJ1-5; TRBD1 agrees at 7 bases. The CDR3 is made up of 14 amino acids. Germline V gene lookup returns CDR1 MNHEY and CDR2 SMNVEV (reference sequence). V trimming: 5 bases; J trimming: 7 bases; junction bases outside the gene matches: 8. CDR3 in amino acids: CASSRTGVGQPQHF. The CDR3 DNA reads TGTGCCAGCAGTCGCACAGGGGTAGGCCAGCCCCAGCATTTT.

The V gene is TRBV10-3, the J gene TRBJ2-1, with 14 positions matching TRBD2. CDR1 and CDR2 (germline): ENHRY, SYGVKD. The CDR3 covers 14 residues. V trimming: 9 bases; J trimming: 3 bases; junction bases outside the gene matches: 1. CDR3 residues: CAIGTSGSYNEQFF. CDR3 bases: TGTGCCATTGGGACTAGCGGGAGCTACAATGAGCAGTTCTTC.

This clone was observed a single time. V gene TRBV7-9 combines with J gene TRBJ2-3; a possible D gene is TRBD2 (6 bases). The V end lost 5 bases, the J end lost 1 base, and 13 bases lay between the germline ends. CDR1 SEHNR and CDR2 FQNEAQ come from the germline V gene (reference sequence). This CDR3 has 15 residues. CDR3 bases: TGTGCCAGCAGCAGAGGAGGGACCCGCACAGATACGCAGTATTTT. This codes for CASSRGGTRTDTQYF. Using reference TRBV7-9 and TRBJ2-3 for the parts outside the CDR3, the full variable domain is DTGVSQNPRHKITKRGQNVTFRCDPISEHNRLYWYRQTLGQGPEFLTYFQNEAQLEKSRLLSDRFSAERPKGSFSTLEIQRTEQGDSAMYLCASSRGGTRTDTQYFGPGTRLTVL.

The chain recombines TRBV7-9 with TRBJ1-1, with D tentatively TRBD1 (5 bases). The V end lost 1 base, the J end lost 0 bases, and 9 bases lay between the germline ends. CDR1 and CDR2 from the germline V gene are SEHNR and FQNEAQ (reference sequence). The CDR3 spans 15 residues. This chain's CDR3 is CASSLGQSLNTEAFF. The CDR3 DNA follows: TGTGCCAGCAGCTTAGGACAGAGCTTGAACACTGAAGCTTTCTTT.

V is TRBV5-1 and J is TRBJ2-7; D unclear. In germline, CDR1 is SGHRS, CDR2 YFSETQ. The CDR3 covers 15 residues. The V end was cut by 3 bases, the J end by 0 bases, with 13 bases between. This CDR3 is CASSYLGSSSYEQYF. The CDR3 nucleotides read TGCGCCAGCAGCTATCTAGGCTCCAGCTCCTACGAGCAGTACTTC.

The chain couples TRBV4-3 to TRBJ1-1; D is undetermined. V was trimmed by 0 bases and J by 5 bases, leaving 16 bases between them. The CDR3 sequence is 16 residues long. Germline V gene lookup returns CDR1 LGHNA and CDR2 YSLEER. CDR3 DNA: TGCGCCAGCAGCCAAGACCTAGTAGGGAGAGGGACTGAAGCTTTCTTT. This translates into CASSQDLVGRGTEAFF.

This chain uses TRBV6-5 with TRBJ1-2; no clear D gene. With 9 bases removed from V and 7 bases from J, the gap between germline ends came to 18 bases. Germline-derived CDR1 and CDR2 are MNHEY and SVGAGI. The CDR3 spans 13 residues. CDR3 amino acids: CASQTTGYGGYTF. For the CDR3, the DNA is TGTGCCAGTCAGACTACGGGGTATGGTGGCTACACCTTC.

This clone was found once. The rearrangement joins TRBV18 to TRBJ2-7, with TRBD1 identical over 10 bases. V lost 4 bases, J lost 5 bases, and 8 bases stayed unmatched. This CDR3 contains 15 residues. Germline CDR1 is KGHSH and CDR2 is LQKENI. In DNA form, the CDR3 reads TGTGCCAGCTCACTACGACAGGGGGCAAATGACGAGCAGTACTTC. Amino acids: CASSLRQGANDEQYF. The whole variable domain, remainder taken from reference TRBV18 and TRBJ2-7, is NAGVMQNPRHLVRRRGQEARLRCSPMKGHSHVYWYRQLPEEGLKFMVYLQKENIIDESGMPKERFSAEFPKEGPSILRIQQVVRGDSAAYFCASSLRQGANDEQYFGPGTRLTVT.

The V call is TRBV18, the J call TRBJ1-2; unclear D gene. The germline CDR1 and CDR2 sequences are KGHSH and LQKENI. This CDR3 comprises 16 residues. V lost 0 bases and J 0 bases, leaving 11 bases between the germline ends. The CDR3 protein is CASSPPTVTSNYGYTF. The CDR3 DNA sequence: TGTGCCAGCTCACCACCTACTGTAACCTCTAACTATGGCTACACCTTC.

The V call is TRBV5-1, the J call TRBJ2-5; no clear D gene. The CDR3 runs 12 residues. The germline V gene has CDR1 SGHRS and CDR2 YFSETQ. With 1 base removed from V and 5 bases from J, the gap between germline ends came to 6 bases. CDR3 region: CASSLPAETQYF. The CDR3 DNA sequence: TGCGCCAGCAGCTTGCCAGCGGAGACCCAGTACTTC.

The rearrangement uses TRBV5-4 and TRBJ2-1; TRBD2 agrees at 10 bases. Germline V CDR1 and CDR2: SGHNT, YYREEE (reference sequence). Unmatched junction bases numbered 9, after V lost 4 bases and J lost 5 bases. The length of the CDR3 is 16 residues. CDR3 bases: TGTGCCAGCAGCCCCCTGCTAGCGGGAGTGGACAATGAGCAGTTCTTC. Translating it yields CASSPLLAGVDNEQFF.